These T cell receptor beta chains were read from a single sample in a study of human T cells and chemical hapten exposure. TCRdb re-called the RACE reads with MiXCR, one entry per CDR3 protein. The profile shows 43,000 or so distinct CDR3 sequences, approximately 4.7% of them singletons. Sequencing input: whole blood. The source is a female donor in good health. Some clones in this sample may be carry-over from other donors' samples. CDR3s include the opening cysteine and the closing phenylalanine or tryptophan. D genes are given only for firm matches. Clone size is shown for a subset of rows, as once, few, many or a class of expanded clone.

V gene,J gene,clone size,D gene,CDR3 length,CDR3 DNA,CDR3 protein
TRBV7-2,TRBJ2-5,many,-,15,TGTGCCAGCAGCCCGGACGGACATTACCAAGAGACCCAGTACTTC,CASSPDGHYQETQYF
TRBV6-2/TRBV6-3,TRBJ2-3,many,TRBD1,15,TGTGCCAGCATATCCTACAGGGGCGACACAGATACGCAGTATTTT,CASISYRGDTDTQYF
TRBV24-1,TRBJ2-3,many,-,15,TGTGCCACCAGTGACACATACTCCAACGCGAATACGCAGTATTTT,CATSDTYSNANTQYF
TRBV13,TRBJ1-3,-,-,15,TGTGCCAGCACCGAGGGGATCTCCACTGGAAACACCATATATTTT,CASTEGISTGNTIYF
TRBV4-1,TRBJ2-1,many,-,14,TGCGCCAGCAGCCAAGATGAGGTGCGGGATGAGCAGTTCTTC,CASSQDEVRDEQFF
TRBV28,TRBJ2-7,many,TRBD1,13,TGTGCCAGCAGTTTAGGGACAGTGGGCGAGCAGTACTTC,CASSLGTVGEQYF
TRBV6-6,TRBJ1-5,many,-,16,TGTGCCAGCAGGGATCCACAGAAAAATAGCAATCAGCCCCAGCATTTT,CASRDPQKNSNQPQHF
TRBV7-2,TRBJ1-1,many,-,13,TGTGCCAGCAGCCTCCATATGAACACTGAAGCTTTCTTT,CASSLHMNTEAFF
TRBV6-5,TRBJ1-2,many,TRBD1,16,TGTGCCAGCAGCCAAACCGGACAGGGGCGAAACTATGGCTACACCTTC,CASSQTGQGRNYGYTF
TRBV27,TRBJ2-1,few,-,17,TGTGCCAGCAGTTTTCGACTCGAGGGGCCAGGCGTGGATGAGCAGTTCTTC,CASSFRLEGPGVDEQFF
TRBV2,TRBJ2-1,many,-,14,TGTGCCTCCGCTTTTCCGGACGGGGGAGGTGAGCAGTTCTTC,CASAFPDGGGEQFF
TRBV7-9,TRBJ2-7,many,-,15,TGTGCCAGCACTCCCGAGCCGGGAACCTCCTACGAGCAGTACTTC,CASTPEPGTSYEQYF
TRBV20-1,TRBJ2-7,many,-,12,TGCAGTGCTAGACAAACTACCTACGAGCAGTACTTC,CSARQTTYEQYF
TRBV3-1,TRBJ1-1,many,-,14,TGTGCCAGCAGCCAAGAACTTTTGGACACTGAAGCTTTCTTT,CASSQELLDTEAFF
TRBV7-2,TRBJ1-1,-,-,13,TGTGCCAGCAGCTTACAGGGTTGGACTGAAGCTTTCTTT,CASSLQGWTEAFF
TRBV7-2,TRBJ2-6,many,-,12,TGTGCCAGCAGCTTACAGGGCAACGTCCTGACTTTC,CASSLQGNVLTF
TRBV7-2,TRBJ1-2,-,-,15,TGTGCCAGCAGCTTAGCGTATAGGGCCGACTATGGCTACACCTTC,CASSLAYRADYGYTF
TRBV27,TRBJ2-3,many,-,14,TGTGCCAGCAGTTCCTCCGGGCCCACAGATACGCAGTATTTT,CASSSSGPTDTQYF
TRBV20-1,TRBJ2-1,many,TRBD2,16,TGCAGTGCTAGAGATCCTAGCGGGGGGGGTAACAATGAGCAGTTCTTC,CSARDPSGGGNNEQFF
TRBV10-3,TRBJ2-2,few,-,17,TGTGCCATCAGTGAGTCCGCCGGACAAGCGAACACCGGGGAGCTGTTTTTT,CAISESAGQANTGELFF
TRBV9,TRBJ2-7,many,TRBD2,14,TGTGCCAGCAGCTCCGGCGGGGGGCAATACGAGCAGTACTTC,CASSSGGGQYEQYF
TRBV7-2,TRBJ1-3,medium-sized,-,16,TGTGCCAGCAGCTTAGGCATCCGCTTCTCTGGAAACACCATATATTTT,CASSLGIRFSGNTIYF
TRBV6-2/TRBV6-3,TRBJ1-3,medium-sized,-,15,TGTGCCAGCAAAAGGCAGGACTTGGCTGGAAACACCATATATTTT,CASKRQDLAGNTIYF
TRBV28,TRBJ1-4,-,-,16,TGTGCCAGCAGTTTGGGTCTGGGGGGGGCCGGGGAAAAACTGTTTTTT,CASSLGLGGAGEKLFF
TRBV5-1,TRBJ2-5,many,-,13,TGCGCCAGCAGCTTGGCGGGGAAGGAGACCCAGTACTTC,CASSLAGKETQYF
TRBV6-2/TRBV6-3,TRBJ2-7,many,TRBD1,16,TGTGCCAGCAGCCCACGTCGTGGGACAGTGGCTGACGAGCAGTACTTC,CASSPRRGTVADEQYF
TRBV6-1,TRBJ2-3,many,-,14,TGTGCCAGCAGTGAAGGGACTAGCACAGATACGCAGTATTTT,CASSEGTSTDTQYF
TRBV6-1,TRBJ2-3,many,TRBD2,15,TGTGCCAGCAGTAGGGACTATCGTAGCACAGATACGCAGTATTTT,CASSRDYRSTDTQYF
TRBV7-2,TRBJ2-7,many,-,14,TGTGCCAGCAGCTCCCGTGTGACACACTACGAGCAGTACTTC,CASSSRVTHYEQYF
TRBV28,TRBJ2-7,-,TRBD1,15,TGTGCCAGCAGTTTATATGGGACAGGATCCTACGAGCAGTACTTC,CASSLYGTGSYEQYF
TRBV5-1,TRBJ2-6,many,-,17,TGCGCCAGCAGCTTGCGGTCGCATACTGCCGGGGCCAACGTCCTGACTTTC,CASSLRSHTAGANVLTF
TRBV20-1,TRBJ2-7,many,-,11,TGCAGTGTGGACAGGACTACGAAGCAGTACTTC,CSVDRTTKQYF
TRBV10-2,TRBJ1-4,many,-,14,TGCGCCAGCAGGACCGACAGAGTGAGGGAAAAACTGTTTTTT,CASRTDRVREKLFF
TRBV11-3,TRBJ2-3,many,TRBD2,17,TGTGCCAGCAGCTCAGGAGTCAGCGGGGGTCGCACAGATACGCAGTATTTT,CASSSGVSGGRTDTQYF
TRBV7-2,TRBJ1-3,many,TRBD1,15,TGTGCCAGCAGCTTTCAGGGGGCGTCTGGAAACACCATATATTTT,CASSFQGASGNTIYF
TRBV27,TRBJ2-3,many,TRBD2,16,TGTGCCAGCAGTCCCCTAGCGGGGGGCCTCTCGTATACGCAGTATTTT,CASSPLAGGLSYTQYF
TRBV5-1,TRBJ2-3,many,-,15,TGCGCCAGCAGCTTGGATGGGGGAAGCACAGATACGCAGTATTTT,CASSLDGGSTDTQYF